The rows below give T cell receptor beta chains drawn from one sample of a study of CD8 T cells in Susac syndrome. TCRdb reprocessed the immunoSEQ multiplex PCR reads via MiXCR and lists one record per CDR3 protein. The sample yields about 300,000 distinct CDR3 sequences, approximately 89% seen once. Sequenced sample: CD8+ T cells from PBMCs. These receptors were taken from a human donor with multiple sclerosis. Both conserved end residues are part of each CDR3. The D gene is left open where the match is weak. Size is stated for part of the rows, as once, few or many counts, or as a class when the clone is expanded.

v_call	j_call	d_call	clone_size	cdr3_aa	cdr3_nt
TRBV7-8	TRBJ2-2	-	-	CASSQGDTGELFF	TGTGCCAGCAGCCAAGGGGACACCGGGGAGCTGTTTTTT
TRBV28	TRBJ2-3	TRBD2	-	CASSSPMGLAGGPLDTQYF	TGTGCCAGCAGTTCCCCCATGGGGCTAGCGGGGGGGCCTTTAGATACGCAGTATTTT
TRBV6-5	TRBJ1-5	-	-	CASSYMGFNQPQHF	TGTGCCAGCAGTTACATGGGGTTCAATCAGCCCCAGCATTTT
TRBV30	TRBJ2-7	TRBD1	-	CAWSRGQGGVYEQYF	TGTGCCTGGAGTCGCGGACAGGGGGGCGTCTACGAGCAGTACTTC
TRBV7-9	TRBJ2-7	TRBD1	-	CASSYWTGGPTYEQYF	TGTGCCAGCAGCTACTGGACAGGGGGGCCTACCTACGAGCAGTACTTC
TRBV7-9	TRBJ2-1	-	-	CASSTLFGGPYNEQFF	TGTGCCAGCAGCACCCTGTTTGGCGGGCCTTACAATGAGCAGTTCTTC
TRBV6-5	TRBJ2-1	-	-	CASSYRSKGEQFF	TGTGCCAGCAGTTACCGATCAAAAGGGGAGCAGTTCTTC
TRBV28	TRBJ2-4	-	-	CASSLASTSAKNIQYF	TGTGCCAGCAGTTTGGCTAGCACGTCAGCCAAAAACATTCAGTACTTC
TRBV7-9	TRBJ2-1	TRBD1	-	CASSLPWTGRDEQFF	TGTGCCAGCAGCTTACCCTGGACAGGGCGGGATGAGCAGTTCTTC
TRBV20-1	TRBJ1-2	-	-	CSAGPHGYTF	TGCAGTGCCGGCCCCCATGGCTACACCTTC
TRBV28	TRBJ2-7	-	once	CASSQTVSSYEQYF	TGTGCCAGCAGTCAGACAGTAAGCTCCTACGAGCAGTACTTC
TRBV15	TRBJ1-5	-	-	CATSRDGGGAQPQHF	TGTGCCACCAGCAGAGATGGAGGGGGGGCTCAGCCCCAGCATTTT
TRBV6-5	TRBJ1-4	TRBD1	-	CASSRQGLLNEKLFF	TGTGCCAGCAGTCGACAGGGGTTGCTTAATGAAAAACTGTTTTTT
TRBV4-2	TRBJ2-2	-	-	CASSPILQGNTGELFF	TGTGCCAGCAGCCCGATACTTCAGGGAAACACCGGGGAGCTGTTTTTT
TRBV2	TRBJ1-1	TRBD1	-	CARGGVGTEAFF	TGTGCCAGAGGGGGCGTCGGCACTGAAGCTTTCTTT
TRBV20-1	TRBJ2-1	-	-	CSARRRGLTKDNEQFF	TGCAGTGCTAGACGAAGGGGGTTAACGAAGGACAATGAGCAGTTCTTC
TRBV9	TRBJ2-7	TRBD2	-	CASSSSGGQSYEQYF	TGTGCCAGCAGCTCCTCGGGGGGTCAGTCCTACGAGCAGTACTTC
TRBV20-1	TRBJ1-1	-	-	CSARVIGTPEAFF	TGCAGTGCTAGAGTTATAGGGACCCCTGAAGCTTTCTTT
TRBV4-2	TRBJ2-1	-	-	CASSQDTAGSHNEQFF	TGTGCCAGCAGCCAAGATACGGCGGGGTCTCACAATGAGCAGTTCTTC
TRBV28	TRBJ2-5	TRBD2	once	CASRRGTLLTQETQYF	TGTGCCAGCCGGCGGGGGACCCTTTTGACCCAAGAGACCCAGTACTTC
TRBV20-1	TRBJ2-5	TRBD2	-	CSARVPLLAGGPETQYF	TGCAGTGCTAGAGTACCCCTACTAGCGGGAGGGCCTGAGACCCAGTACTTC
TRBV13	TRBJ1-5	TRBD1	-	CASSLGGQLNQPQHF	TGTGCCAGCAGCTTAGGGGGACAGCTCAATCAGCCCCAGCATTTT
TRBV7-8	TRBJ2-3	-	-	CASSLVTSQGVDTQYF	TGTGCCAGCAGCTTAGTTACCAGCCAAGGGGTAGATACGCAGTATTTT